The clone carrying this T cell receptor (beta chain) was observed at least ten times. Its specificity is not known. This entry belongs to a study of neurological immune-mediated disorders. Study findings and constraints: The level of TCR clonal expansion was highest in patients with HTLV-1-associated myelopathy and lowest in multiple sclerosis, where it fell below the level seen in healthy controls. No CDR3 amino acid sequences recurred among expanded clones across subjects, suggesting private repertoires in all groups.

TCRdb re-called the 5' RACE reads through MiXCR, storing one row per CDR3 protein. Here the sample spans more than 50,000 distinct CDR3 sequences, about 3.4% being singletons. The ends lost 5 bases at V and 2 bases at J; junction bases unmatched: 8. There are 15 residues in the CDR3. Per germline, CDR1 SGHTA and CDR2 FQGNSA. The clonotype was recovered from a woman in her fifties or sixties with multiple sclerosis. V gene TRBV7-2 combines with J gene TRBJ2-5; TRBD1 aligns across 7 bases. Sequenced material: PBMCs. CDR3 sequence: CASSLWTGLQETQYF. The CDR3 region has the DNA TGTGCCAGCAGCCTGTGGACAGGCCTACAAGAGACCCAGTACTTC.